Listed here are 17 T cell receptor beta chains from one sample, sequenced in a study of multiple sclerosis patients with progressive multifocal leukoencephalopathy. Documented time point: before natalizumab initiation. Method: immunoSEQ multiplex PCR; TCRdb's copy keeps in-frame clones and lacks some. Among 31,000 or so clones listed, 70% to 90% were seen once. Sample: PBMCs. Receptors originate from a human donor with multiple sclerosis.

This clone was counted a single time. The chain combines TRBV5-6 with TRBJ1-3; D is uncertain. Trimming pared 2 bases from V and 0 bases from J, leaving 9 bases between. The germline V gene encodes CDR1 SGHDT and CDR2 YYEEEE. CDR3 size: 15 residues. The CDR3 region is CASSLVGNSGNTIYF. Written as DNA, the CDR3 is TGTGCCAGCAGCTTAGTGGGGAACTCTGGAAACACCATATATTTT.

The rearrangement uses TRBV19 and TRBJ1-5; no clear D. Germline lookup yields CDR1 LNHDA and CDR2 SQIVND (reference sequence). This CDR3 comprises 15 residues. V dropped 5 bases and J dropped 0 bases, with 11 bases sitting between them. DNA of the CDR3: TGTGCCAGTAGTCGCACCGTGGGTAGCAATCAGCCCCAGCATTTT. As protein: CASSRTVGSNQPQHF.

The chain combines TRBV28 with TRBJ1-5, with 7 bases matching TRBD1. The J segment lost 4 bases and the V segment lost 8 bases, leaving 11 bases of the junction unmatched. The CDR3 contains 15 residues. Germline V lookup: CDR1 MDHEN, CDR2 SYDVKM. In DNA form, the CDR3 reads TGTGCCAGCCGGTCAAGGACAGGAGGGAATCAGCCCCAGCATTTT. It specifies CASRSRTGGNQPQHF.

The V and J genes are TRBV19 and TRBJ2-2, with 7 nucleotides matching TRBD1. After removal of 3 bases from V and 2 bases from J, the junction contained 3 bases not matched to a gene. Germline assignment: CDR1 LNHDA and CDR2 SQIVND (reference sequence). This CDR3 contains 15 residues. CDR3 amino acids: CASSMRQGNTGELFF. As DNA, the CDR3 is TGTGCCAGTAGTATGCGACAGGGTAACACCGGGGAGCTGTTTTTT. Based on the CDR3 plus reference TRBV19 and TRBJ2-2, the full variable domain is DGGITQSPKYLFRKEGQNVTLSCEQNLNHDAMYWYRQDPGQGLRLIYYSQIVNDFQKGDIAEGYSVSREKKESFPLTVTSAQKNPTAFYLCASSMRQGNTGELFFGEGSRLTVL.

V usage is TRBV27 and J usage is TRBJ2-2, with D perhaps TRBD1 (6 bases). This CDR3 contains 14 residues. The ends were cut back, 6 bases at V and 6 bases at J, with 14 bases in the middle. The germline V gene encodes CDR1 MNHEY and CDR2 SMNVEV (reference sequence). CDR3 in DNA: TGTGCCAGCAGGCCTATAGGGGGACCCGGGGAGCTGTTTTTT. It specifies CASRPIGGPGELFF.

The chain is built from TRBV7-2 and TRBJ1-2; 7 bases map to TRBD1. This CDR3 contains 14 residues. Germline V gene sequence: CDR1 SGHTA, CDR2 FQGNSA. V lost 5 bases and J lost 3; bases outside the gene matches: 6. CDR3 amino acids: CASSPTGVHYGYTF. CDR3 bases: TGTGCCAGCAGCCCAACAGGGGTTCACTATGGCTACACCTTC.

The chain carries TRBV6-1 and TRBJ2-2, with D possibly being TRBD1 or TRBD2 (5 bases each). V was clipped by 10 bases and J by 4 bases, with 16 bases between them. Germline CDR1 MNHNS, CDR2 SASEGT. The CDR3 loop spans 14 amino acids. The CDR3 loop is CATPWGRSTGELFF. CDR3 sequence (DNA): TGTGCCACCCCGTGGGGACGCAGCACCGGGGAGCTGTTTTTT.

Note on this clone: An end of the junction does not agree with germline; a read error may underlie this. Other DNA sequences in this sample translate to the same CDR3. The V call is TRBV7-9, the J call TRBJ2-2; 14 nucleotides align to TRBD2. CDR1 SEHNR and CDR2 FQNEAQ come from the germline V gene (reference sequence). CDR3 length: 17 amino acids. DNA for the CDR3: TGTGCCAGCAGCCTTGGACTAGCGGGAGGCGCCACCGGAGAGCTGTTTTTT. This codes for CASSLGLAGGATGELFF. The variable domain in full, with the rest retrieved from reference TRBV7-9 and TRBJ2-2, is DTGVSQNPRHKITKRGQNVTFRCDPISEHNRLYWYRQTLGQGPEFLTYFQNEAQLEKSRLLSDRFSAERPKGSFSTLEIQRTEQGDSAMYLCASSLGLAGGATGELFFGEGSRLTVL.

This chain uses TRBV18 with TRBJ2-6, with D perhaps matching TRBD2 (6 bases). With 2 bases removed from V and 0 bases from J, the gap between germline ends came to 11 bases. Per germline, CDR1 KGHSH and CDR2 LQKENI. The length of the CDR3 is 17 residues. The DNA for the CDR3 is TGTGCCAGCTCACCAACGGGAGTCCACTCTGGGGCCAACGTCCTGACTTTC. Its protein is CASSPTGVHSGANVLTF.

This rearrangement joins TRBV5-1 to TRBJ2-1, with 11 bases that match TRBD2. Trimming took 4 bases from V and 8 from J; bases not matched to a gene: 5. The CDR3 contains 14 residues. In germline, CDR1 is SGHRS, CDR2 YFSETQ. CDR3 nucleotide sequence: TGCGCCAGCAGCACGGTGGGACTAGCGGATGAGCAGTTCTTC. Translation: CASSTVGLADEQFF. The full variable domain, rest sourced from reference TRBV5-1 and TRBJ2-1, is KAGVTQTPRYLIKTRGQQVTLSCSPISGHRSVSWYQQTPGQGLQFLFEYFSETQRNKGNFPGRFSGRQFSNSRSEMNVSTLELGDSALYLCASSTVGLADEQFFGPGTRLTVL.

The rearrangement links TRBV6-5 to TRBJ2-1; no firm D call. CDR3 length: 13 amino acids. CDR1 MNHEY and CDR2 SVGAGI come from the germline V gene. Trimming removed 0 bases from V and 5 bases from J, with 5 bases in between. This CDR3 is CASSYSTNNEQFF. CDR3 in DNA: TGTGCCAGCAGTTACTCGACGAACAATGAGCAGTTCTTC.

The chain links TRBV4-3 to TRBJ1-3, with D tentatively TRBD1 (5 bases). The germline V gene has CDR1 LGHNA and CDR2 YSLEER. The CDR3 extends over 16 amino acids. V was cut by 0 bases and J by 2 bases, with 11 bases left in between. The CDR3 nucleotides read TGCGCCAGCAGCCAAGATCTGGGAGGGGCTGGAAACACCATATATTTT. Its protein product is CASSQDLGGAGNTIYF.

This chain joins TRBV10-1 and TRBJ2-3; D ambiguous. Per the germline V gene, CDR1 is WNHNN and CDR2 is SYGVQD (reference sequence). The CDR3 extends over 13 amino acids. Trimming removed 2 bases from V and 4 bases from J, with 7 bases in between. For the CDR3, the DNA is TGCGCCAGCAGTGAGAGACTCGCAGATACGCAGTATTTT. Amino acids: CASSERLADTQYF.

This chain uses TRBV7-2 with TRBJ1-1, with D perhaps matching TRBD1 (5 bases). This CDR3 spans 15 amino acids. Germline V lookup: CDR1 SGHTA, CDR2 FQGNSA. V was cut by 5 bases and J by 1 base, with 14 bases left in between. The DNA of the CDR3 is TGTGCCAGCAGCCTGGTGGGGGTAGCGAACACTGAAGCTTTCTTT. Translating gives CASSLVGVANTEAFF. Variable domain in full (rest from reference TRBV7-2 and TRBJ1-1): GAGVSQSPSNKVTEKGKDVELRCDPISGHTALYWYRQSLGQGLEFLIYFQGNSAPDKSGLPSDRFSAERTGGSVSTLTIQRTQQEDSAVYLCASSLVGVANTEAFFGQGTRLTVV.

V is TRBV6-5 and J is TRBJ2-7; possible D gene TRBD1, 5 bases. Trimming stripped 5 bases from V and 7 bases from J, with 18 bases between. This CDR3 comprises 14 residues. CDR1 and CDR2 from the germline V gene are MNHEY and SVGAGI. The CDR3 is CASSGRQTVAEQYF. The DNA of the CDR3 is TGTGCCAGCAGTGGACGACAGACAGTCGCGGAGCAGTACTTC.

The V call is TRBV28, the J call TRBJ1-1; D may be TRBD1 (5 bases). Trimming left V 4 bases short and J 5 bases short, with 14 bases between. The CDR3 has 14 amino acids. Germline V gene lookup returns CDR1 MDHEN and CDR2 SYDVKM. This chain's CDR3 is CASSSKPRETEAFF. The CDR3 bases are TGTGCCAGCAGTTCGAAACCCAGGGAGACTGAAGCTTTCTTT.

There are a few counts of this clone. This sequence joins TRBV6-4 and TRBJ2-2, with D possibly TRBD2 on 5 matching bases. Germline V gene lookup returns CDR1 MRHNA and CDR2 SNTAGT. Trimming took 4 bases from V and 0 from J, leaving 6 bases between them. The CDR3 sequence is 14 residues long. The CDR3 region has the DNA TGTGCCAGCAGTGCTAGCACGAACACCGGGGAGCTGTTTTTT. Translating it yields CASSASTNTGELFF.